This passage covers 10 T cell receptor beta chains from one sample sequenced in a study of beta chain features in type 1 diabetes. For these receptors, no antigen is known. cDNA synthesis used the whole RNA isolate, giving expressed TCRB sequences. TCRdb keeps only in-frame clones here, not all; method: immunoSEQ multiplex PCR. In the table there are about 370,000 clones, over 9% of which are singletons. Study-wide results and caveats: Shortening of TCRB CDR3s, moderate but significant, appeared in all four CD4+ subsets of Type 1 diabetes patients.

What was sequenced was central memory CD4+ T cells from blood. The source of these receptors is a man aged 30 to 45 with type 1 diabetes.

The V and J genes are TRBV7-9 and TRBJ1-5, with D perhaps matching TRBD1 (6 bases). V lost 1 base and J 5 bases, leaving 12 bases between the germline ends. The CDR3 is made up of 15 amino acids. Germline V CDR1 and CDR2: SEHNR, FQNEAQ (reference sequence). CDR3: CASSLGNRVDQPQHF. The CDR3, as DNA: TGTGCCAGCAGCTTAGGTAACAGGGTCGATCAGCCCCAGCATTTT.

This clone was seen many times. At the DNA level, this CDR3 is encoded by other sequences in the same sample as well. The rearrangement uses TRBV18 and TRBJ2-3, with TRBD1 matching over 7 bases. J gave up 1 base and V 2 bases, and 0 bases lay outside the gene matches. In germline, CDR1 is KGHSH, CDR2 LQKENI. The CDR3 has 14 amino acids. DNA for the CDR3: TGTGCCAGCTCACCAACAGGGGGCACAGATACGCAGTATTTT. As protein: CASSPTGGTDTQYF. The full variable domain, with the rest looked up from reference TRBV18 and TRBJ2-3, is NAGVMQNPRHLVRRRGQEARLRCSPMKGHSHVYWYRQLPEEGLKFMVYLQKENIIDESGMPKERFSAEFPKEGPSILRIQQVVRGDSAAYFCASSPTGGTDTQYFGPGTRLTVL.

The CDR3 region has the DNA TGTGCCAGCAGTCATGACTATGGCTACACCTTC. It encodes CASSHDYGYTF. The chain is built from TRBV6-5 and TRBJ1-2; D remains ambiguous. This CDR3 contains 11 residues. From germline, CDR1 is MNHEY and CDR2 SVGAGI. V was clipped by 5 bases and J by 3 bases, with 4 bases between them.

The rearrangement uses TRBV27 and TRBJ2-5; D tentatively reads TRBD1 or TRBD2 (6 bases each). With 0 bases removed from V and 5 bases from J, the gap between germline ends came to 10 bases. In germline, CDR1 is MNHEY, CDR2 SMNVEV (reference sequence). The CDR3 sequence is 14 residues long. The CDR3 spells CASSLSRGRETQYF. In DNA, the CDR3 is TGTGCCAGCAGTTTATCGAGGGGGAGGGAGACCCAGTACTTC.

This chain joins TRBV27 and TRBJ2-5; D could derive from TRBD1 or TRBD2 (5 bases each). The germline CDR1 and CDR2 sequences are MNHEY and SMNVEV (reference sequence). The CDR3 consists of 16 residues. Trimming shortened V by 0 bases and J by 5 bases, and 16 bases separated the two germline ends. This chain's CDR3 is CASSLSLSGTDETQYF. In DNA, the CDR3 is TGTGCCAGCAGTTTATCTCTTTCCGGGACGGACGAGACCCAGTACTTC.

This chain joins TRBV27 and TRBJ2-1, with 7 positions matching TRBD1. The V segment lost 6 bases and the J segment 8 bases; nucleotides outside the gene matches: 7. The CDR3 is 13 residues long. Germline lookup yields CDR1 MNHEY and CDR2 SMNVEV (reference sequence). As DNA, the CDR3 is TGTGCCAGCAGGACGACAGGGACCGATGAGCAGTTCTTC. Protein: CASRTTGTDEQFF.

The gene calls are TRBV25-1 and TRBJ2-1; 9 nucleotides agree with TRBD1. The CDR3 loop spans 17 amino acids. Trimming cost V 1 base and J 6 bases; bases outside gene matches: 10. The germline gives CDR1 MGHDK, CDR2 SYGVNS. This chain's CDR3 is CASSELGTGNRGNEQFF. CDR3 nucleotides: TGTGCCAGCAGTGAATTAGGGACAGGGAATAGGGGCAATGAGCAGTTCTTC.

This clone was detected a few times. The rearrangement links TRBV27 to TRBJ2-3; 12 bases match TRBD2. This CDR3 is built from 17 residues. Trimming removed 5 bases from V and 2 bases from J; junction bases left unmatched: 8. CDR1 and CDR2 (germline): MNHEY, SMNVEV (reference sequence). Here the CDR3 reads CASSGRTSGTFTDTQYF. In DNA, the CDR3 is TGTGCCAGCAGTGGCCGGACTAGCGGGACTTTCACAGATACGCAGTATTTT.

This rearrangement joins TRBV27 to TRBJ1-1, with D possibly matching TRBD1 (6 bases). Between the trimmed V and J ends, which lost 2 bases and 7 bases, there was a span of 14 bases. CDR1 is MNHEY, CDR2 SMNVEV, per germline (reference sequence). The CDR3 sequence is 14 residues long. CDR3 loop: CASSLNAGVNEAFF. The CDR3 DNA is TGTGCCAGCAGTTTAAATGCAGGGGTTAATGAAGCTTTCTTT.

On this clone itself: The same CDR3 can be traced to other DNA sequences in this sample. CDR3: CASSLFRGRNTGELFF. The DNA of the CDR3 is TGTGCCAGCAGTTTATTCCGGGGGCGGAACACCGGGGAGCTGTTTTTT. The rearrangement links TRBV28 to TRBJ2-2; D is possibly TRBD1 or TRBD2 (6 bases each). The germline CDR1 and CDR2 sequences are MDHEN and SYDVKM. The CDR3 has 16 amino acids. Between the trimmed V and J ends, which lost 1 base and 1 base, there was a span of 10 bases. Looking up the rest from reference TRBV28 and TRBJ2-2 gives the full variable domain: DVKVTQSSRYLVKRTGEKVFLECVQDMDHENMFWYRQDPGLGLRLIYFSYDVKMKEKGDIPEGYSVSREKKERFSLILESASTNQTSMYLCASSLFRGRNTGELFFGEGSRLTVL.